This is a list of T cell receptor beta chains from one sample in a study of beta chain features in type 1 diabetes. Sequenced by immunoSEQ multiplex PCR; TCRdb stores in-frame clones only, minus some. The sample has 35,000 to 45,000 clones, 65% to 70% seen once. Sample: Tregs from blood. All receptors derive from a man aged 30 to 39 with type 1 diabetes. Some clones in this sample may be carry-over from other donors' samples. Both conserved end residues are trimmed from each CDR3.

TRBV5-6 ASSDGQGAGEKLF
TRBV7-8 ASSLGWAGLSSYNSPLH
TRBV28 ASTSGSSYNEQF
TRBV6-6 ASSPGLAGAQF
TRBV28 ASSFGGPLTDTQY
TRBV18 ASSPGTVQETQY
TRBV7-9 ASSPLGLAGKQETQY
TRBV19 ARLGLAAQETQY
TRBV29-1 SVKGLAPYEQY
TRBV6-5 ASFGQYYGYT
TRBV5-5 ASSLQGAKNIQY
TRBV2 ASRGGYSNQPQH
TRBV7-2 ASSSYTGELF
TRBV6-1 ASRSGTGESYEQY
TRBV18 ASAGGLGTEAF
TRBV5-4 ASSLDRGAGDPQH
TRBV6-1 ASRRTGGRDTEAF
TRBV10-1 ASSESPAGGRNEQF
TRBV5-1 ASSLDSAYGYT